This is a list of T cell receptor beta chains from one sample in a study of control samples from healthy donors and cancer patients. Clones were read by immunoSEQ multiplex PCR, and TCRdb kept only the in-frame ones, dropping some. The table shows about 100,000 clones, with about 90% occurring only once. Sequenced input: blood. The receptors originated from a woman between 50 and 59 years old in good health. The CDR3 runs from the conserved cysteine through the conserved F or W. A D gene is named only where the DNA matches it firmly. Clone size, where shown, is once, few, many, or a class for clones that have expanded.

D gene,clone size,J gene,V gene,CDR3 protein,CDR3 DNA
TRBD2,few,TRBJ2-1,TRBV11-2,CASRLREGNEQFF,TGTGCCAGCAGGTTGCGGGAGGGCAATGAGCAGTTCTTC
NA,NA,TRBJ2-7,TRBV23-1,CASSQSSWRDSVAEQYF,TGCGCCAGCAGTCAATCGAGTTGGCGAGACAGCGTGGCCGAGCAGTACTTC
TRBD1,NA,TRBJ2-5,TRBV7-9,CASSFSTGEETQYF,TGTGCCAGCAGCTTCAGCACAGGGGAAGAGACCCAGTACTTC
NA,once,TRBJ1-1,TRBV7-9,CASSLSGSGTEAFF,TGTGCCAGCAGCTTAAGTGGATCGGGCACTGAAGCTTTCTTT
TRBD1,once,TRBJ1-6,TRBV5-1,CASGVGTGVSPLHF,TGCGCCAGCGGGGTAGGGACAGGGGTCTCACCCCTCCACTTT
NA,NA,TRBJ1-2,TRBV6-5,CASSYGGSGGYGYTF,TGTGCCAGCAGTTACGGGGGTAGCGGGGGCTATGGCTACACCTTC
NA,NA,TRBJ2-5,TRBV4-1,CASSQDGEETQYF,TGCGCCAGCAGCCAAGACGGGGAAGAGACCCAGTACTTC
NA,NA,TRBJ2-1,TRBV5-1,CASSFDPTDEQFF,TGCGCCAGCAGCTTTGACCCCACGGATGAGCAGTTCTTC
NA,NA,TRBJ2-5,TRBV27,CASSRQVQETQYF,TGTGCCAGCAGTAGACAGGTGCAAGAGACCCAGTACTTC
NA,NA,TRBJ2-1,TRBV10-3,CAISQGGSYNEQFF,TGTGCCATCAGCCAGGGGGGTTCCTACAATGAGCAGTTCTTC
TRBD1,NA,TRBJ1-2,TRBV9,CASSVGRDRPAIWHYGYTF,TGTGCCAGCAGCGTGGGGAGGGACAGACCTGCGATCTGGCACTATGGCTACACCTTC
NA,NA,TRBJ1-3,TRBV2,CASSEQAHSGNTIYF,TGTGCCAGCAGTGAACAGGCCCACTCTGGAAACACCATATATTTT
NA,NA,TRBJ1-5,TRBV10-3,CAISGGLGSNQPQHF,TGTGCCATCAGTGGGGGGCTCGGGAGCAATCAACCCCAGCATTTT
NA,NA,TRBJ1-6,TRBV19,CASSIQGNSPLHF,TGTGCCAGTAGTATCCAGGGTAATTCACCCCTCCACTTT
NA,few,TRBJ1-1,TRBV9,CASSAWDGREAFF,TGTGCCAGCAGCGCCTGGGACGGCCGTGAAGCTTTCTTT
NA,NA,TRBJ2-3,TRBV7-2,CASSLGTPGPDTQYF,TGTGCCAGCAGCTTGGGGACGCCGGGGCCAGATACGCAGTATTTT
NA,NA,TRBJ1-4,TRBV6-5,CASSYRDGPEKLFF,TGTGCCAGCAGTTACCGGGACGGCCCTGAAAAACTGTTTTTT
TRBD1,NA,TRBJ2-3,TRBV11-3,CASSSKTGTGGDTQYF,TGTGCCAGCAGCTCCAAGACCGGGACAGGGGGAGATACGCAGTATTTT
NA,NA,TRBJ1-2,TRBV29-1,CSVLRVRDGYTF,TGCAGCGTTCTCAGGGTAAGGGATGGCTACACCTTC
TRBD1,NA,TRBJ2-2,TRBV25-1,CASSRTGNTGELFF,TGTGCCAGCAGCAGGACAGGGAACACCGGGGAGCTGTTTTTT
NA,NA,TRBJ1-4,TRBV7-9,CASSPPGAANEKLFF,TGTGCCAGCAGCCCCCCGGGCGCCGCGAATGAAAAACTGTTTTTT
NA,NA,TRBJ1-6,TRBV6-5,CASSYSTGGASPLHF,TGTGCCAGCAGTTACTCGACTGGGGGTGCGTCACCCCTCCACTTT
TRBD1,NA,TRBJ2-1,TRBV5-8,CASPDRGSVDEQFF,TGTGCCAGCCCAGACAGGGGGAGTGTCGATGAGCAGTTCTTC
NA,NA,TRBJ2-3,TRBV11-2,CASSPRENPVDTQYF,TGTGCCAGCAGCCCGCGGGAAAACCCGGTAGATACGCAGTATTTT
TRBD2,NA,TRBJ2-1,TRBV4-3,CASSPVAGGSNNEQFF,TGCGCCAGCAGCCCCGTAGCGGGAGGATCAAACAATGAGCAGTTCTTC
NA,NA,TRBJ2-1,TRBV11-1,CASSQDRDGEQFF,TGTGCCAGCAGCCAAGACCGGGACGGGGAGCAGTTCTTC
NA,NA,TRBJ1-1,TRBV18,CASSPFPRGQFGIEAFF,TGTGCCAGCTCACCATTCCCCCGCGGACAATTCGGTATTGAAGCTTTCTTT
NA,NA,TRBJ1-5,TRBV9,CASSVGDSNQPQHF,TGTGCCAGCAGCGTCGGTGATAGCAATCAGCCCCAGCATTTT
NA,NA,TRBJ1-5,TRBV19,CASTETGSNQPQHF,TGTGCCAGTACGGAGACAGGTAGCAATCAGCCCCAGCATTTT
TRBD2,NA,TRBJ2-1,TRBV25-1,CASSVTGGNNEQFF,TGTGCCAGCAGTGTGACGGGAGGGAACAATGAGCAGTTCTTC
NA,NA,TRBJ2-1,TRBV10-1,CASSESPSSEQFF,TGCGCCAGCAGTGAGTCACCTAGCAGCGAGCAGTTCTTC
TRBD2,NA,TRBJ2-2,TRBV27,CASSYRTSGRFGTGELFF,TGTGCCAGCAGTTATAGGACTAGCGGGAGATTCGGCACCGGGGAGCTGTTTTTT
NA,NA,TRBJ1-1,TRBV15,CATSRAPDTEAFF,TGTGCCACCAGCAGAGCCCCGGACACTGAAGCTTTCTTT
NA,few,TRBJ1-5,TRBV6-5,CASSYDYRARQPQHF,TGTGCCAGCAGTTACGATTACAGGGCTCGCCAGCCCCAGCATTTT
NA,NA,TRBJ2-3,TRBV11-3,CASSFSYRDTQYF,TGTGCCAGCAGCTTCTCGTACAGAGATACGCAGTATTTT
NA,once,TRBJ2-3,TRBV5-1,CASSSDSATDTQYF,TGCGCCAGCAGCTCGGACAGCGCTACAGATACGCAGTATTTT
TRBD1,NA,TRBJ1-4,TRBV4-3,CASSQDGDSLNEKLFF,TGCGCCAGCAGCCAAGATGGGGACAGCTTGAATGAAAAACTGTTTTTT
NA,NA,TRBJ2-2,TRBV18,CASSFLRGTGELFF,TGTGCCAGCTCATTCCTAAGGGGCACCGGGGAGCTGTTTTTT
NA,NA,TRBJ1-5,TRBV18,CASSPRSSNSNQPQHF,TGTGCCAGCTCACCACGGAGTTCTAATAGCAATCAGCCCCAGCATTTT
TRBD1,NA,TRBJ2-1,TRBV30,CAWSRDRDNEQFF,TGTGCCTGGAGTAGGGACAGGGACAATGAGCAGTTCTTC
NA,NA,TRBJ1-5,TRBV4-1,CASSQGSLGYSNQPQHF,TGCGCCAGCAGCCAAGGTTCTTTGGGGTATAGCAATCAGCCCCAGCATTTT
TRBD2,NA,TRBJ2-5,TRBV4-2,CASSLSSGGAMAQYF,TGTGCCAGCAGCCTCTCTAGCGGGGGTGCTATGGCCCAGTACTTC
NA,NA,TRBJ1-4,TRBV12-3/TRBV12-4,CASRSTNEKLFF,TGTGCCAGCAGGTCAACTAATGAAAAACTGTTTTTT
NA,NA,TRBJ1-3,TRBV25-1,CASSEVGNTIYF,TGTGCCAGCAGTGAAGTTGGAAACACCATATATTTT
NA,NA,TRBJ1-4,TRBV30,CAWRRTGGRANEKLFF,TGTGCCTGGCGAAGGACCGGGGGGAGAGCTAATGAAAAACTGTTTTTT
NA,NA,TRBJ2-5,TRBV5-6,CASSGSSGETQYF,TGTGCCAGCAGCGGCTCGTCGGGGGAGACCCAGTACTTC
NA,NA,TRBJ1-5,TRBV24-1,CATSEPRGPGQPQHF,TGTGCCACCAGTGAACCCCGGGGGCCAGGGCAGCCCCAGCATTTT
TRBD1,NA,TRBJ1-5,TRBV5-6,CASSYGTGLNQPQHF,TGTGCCAGCAGCTACGGGACAGGTCTAAATCAGCCCCAGCATTTT
TRBD2,NA,TRBJ2-2,TRBV10-3,CAISGGGRNTGELFF,TGTGCCATCAGTGGCGGGGGGCGAAACACCGGGGAGCTGTTTTTT
NA,NA,TRBJ2-3,TRBV21-1,CASRTGVSQYF,TGTGCCAGCAGAACGGGAGTTTCGCAGTATTTT
NA,NA,TRBJ2-3,TRBV20-1,CSARRADTQYF,TGCAGTGCTAGACGAGCAGATACGCAGTATTTT
NA,NA,TRBJ2-3,TRBV19,CATNRRGQSTDTQYF,TGTGCCACTAATCGGAGGGGGCAAAGCACAGATACGCAGTATTTT
NA,NA,TRBJ2-3,TRBV10-3,CAISLSATDTQYF,TGTGCCATCAGCCTTAGTGCCACAGATACGCAGTATTTT
NA,NA,TRBJ2-6,TRBV9,CASSVGQTSGANVLTF,TGTGCCAGCAGCGTAGGACAGACCTCTGGGGCCAACGTCCTGACTTTC
TRBD1,NA,TRBJ1-5,TRBV19,CASSPGQVYSNQPQHF,TGTGCCAGTTCTCCTGGACAGGTTTATAGCAATCAGCCCCAGCATTTT
TRBD2,NA,TRBJ2-5,TRBV5-1,CASSSRAGGPRETQYF,TGCGCCAGCAGCTCCCGGGCGGGGGGGCCTCGAGAGACCCAGTACTTC
TRBD2,NA,TRBJ2-3,TRBV2,CASSNQAGTTDTQYF,TGTGCCAGCAGTAACCAAGCGGGGACCACAGATACGCAGTATTTT